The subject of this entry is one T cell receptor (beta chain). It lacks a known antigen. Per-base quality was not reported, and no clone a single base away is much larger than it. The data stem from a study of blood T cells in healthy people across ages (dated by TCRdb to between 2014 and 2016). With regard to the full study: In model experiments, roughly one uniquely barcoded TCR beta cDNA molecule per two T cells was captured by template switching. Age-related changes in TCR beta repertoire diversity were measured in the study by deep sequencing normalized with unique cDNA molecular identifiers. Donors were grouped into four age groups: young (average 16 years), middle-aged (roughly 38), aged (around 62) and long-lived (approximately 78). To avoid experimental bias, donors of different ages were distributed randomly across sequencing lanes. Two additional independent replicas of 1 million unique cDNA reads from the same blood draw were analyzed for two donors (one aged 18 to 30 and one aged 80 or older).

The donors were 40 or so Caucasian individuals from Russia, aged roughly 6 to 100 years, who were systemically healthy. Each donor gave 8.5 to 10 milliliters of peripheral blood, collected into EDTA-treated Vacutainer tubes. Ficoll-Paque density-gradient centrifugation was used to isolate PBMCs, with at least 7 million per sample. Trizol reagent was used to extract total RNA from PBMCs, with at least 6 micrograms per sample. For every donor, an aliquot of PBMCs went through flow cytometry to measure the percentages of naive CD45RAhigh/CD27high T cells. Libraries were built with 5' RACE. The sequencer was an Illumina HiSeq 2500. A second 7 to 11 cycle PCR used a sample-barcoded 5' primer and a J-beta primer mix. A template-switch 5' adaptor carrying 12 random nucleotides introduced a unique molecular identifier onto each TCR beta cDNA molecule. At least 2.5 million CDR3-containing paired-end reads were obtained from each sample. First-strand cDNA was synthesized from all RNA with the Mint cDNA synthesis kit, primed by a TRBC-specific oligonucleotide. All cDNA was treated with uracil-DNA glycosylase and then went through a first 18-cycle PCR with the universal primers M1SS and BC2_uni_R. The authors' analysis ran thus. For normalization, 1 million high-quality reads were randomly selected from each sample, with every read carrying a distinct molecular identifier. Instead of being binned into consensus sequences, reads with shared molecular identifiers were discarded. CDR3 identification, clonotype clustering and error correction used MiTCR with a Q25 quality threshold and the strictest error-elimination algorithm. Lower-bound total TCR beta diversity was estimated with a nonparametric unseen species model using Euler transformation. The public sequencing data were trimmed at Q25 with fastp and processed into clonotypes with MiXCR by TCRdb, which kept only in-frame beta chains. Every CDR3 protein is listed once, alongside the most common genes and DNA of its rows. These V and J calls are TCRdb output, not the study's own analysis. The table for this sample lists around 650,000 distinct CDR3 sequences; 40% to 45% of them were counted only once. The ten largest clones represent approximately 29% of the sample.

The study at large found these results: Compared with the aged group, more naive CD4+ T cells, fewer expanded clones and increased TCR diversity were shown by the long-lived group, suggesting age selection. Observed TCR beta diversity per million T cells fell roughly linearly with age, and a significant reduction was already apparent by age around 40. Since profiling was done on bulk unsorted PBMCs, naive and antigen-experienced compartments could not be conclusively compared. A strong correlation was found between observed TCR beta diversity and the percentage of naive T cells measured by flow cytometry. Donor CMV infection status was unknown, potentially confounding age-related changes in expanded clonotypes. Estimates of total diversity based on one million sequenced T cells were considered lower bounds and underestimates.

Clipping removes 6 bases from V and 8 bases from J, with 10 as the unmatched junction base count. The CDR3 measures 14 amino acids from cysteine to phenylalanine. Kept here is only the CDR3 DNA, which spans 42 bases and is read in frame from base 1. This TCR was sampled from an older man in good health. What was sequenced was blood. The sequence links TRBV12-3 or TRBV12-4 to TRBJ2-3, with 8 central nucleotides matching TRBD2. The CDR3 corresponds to CASRLGAGGGTQYF. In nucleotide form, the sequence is TGTGCCAGCAGACTCGGGGCGGGGGGAGGTACGCAGTATTTT.